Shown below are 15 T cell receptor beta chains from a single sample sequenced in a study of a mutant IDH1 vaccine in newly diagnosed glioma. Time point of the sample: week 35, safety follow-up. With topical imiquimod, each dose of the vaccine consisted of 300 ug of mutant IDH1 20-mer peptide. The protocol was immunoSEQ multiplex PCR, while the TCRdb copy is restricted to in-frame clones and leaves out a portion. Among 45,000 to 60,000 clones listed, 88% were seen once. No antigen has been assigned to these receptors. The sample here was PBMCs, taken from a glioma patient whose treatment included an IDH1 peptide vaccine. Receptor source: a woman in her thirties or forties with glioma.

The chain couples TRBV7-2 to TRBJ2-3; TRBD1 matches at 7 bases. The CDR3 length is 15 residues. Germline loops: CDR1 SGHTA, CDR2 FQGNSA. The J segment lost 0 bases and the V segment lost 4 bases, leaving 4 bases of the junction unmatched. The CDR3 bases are TGTGCCAGCAGCTCTACAGGGGATAGCACAGATACGCAGTATTTT. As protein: CASSSTGDSTDTQYF.

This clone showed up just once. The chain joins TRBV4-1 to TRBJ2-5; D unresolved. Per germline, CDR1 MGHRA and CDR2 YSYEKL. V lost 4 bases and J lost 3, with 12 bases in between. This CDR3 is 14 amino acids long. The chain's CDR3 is CASSRHENEETQYF. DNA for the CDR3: TGCGCCAGCAGCCGGCACGAGAACGAAGAGACCCAGTACTTC.

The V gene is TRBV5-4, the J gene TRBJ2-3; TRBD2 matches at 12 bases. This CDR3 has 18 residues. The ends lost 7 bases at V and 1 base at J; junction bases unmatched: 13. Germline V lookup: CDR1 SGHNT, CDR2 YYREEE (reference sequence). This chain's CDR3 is CASQLGLAGGPGTDTQYF. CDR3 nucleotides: TGTGCCAGCCAGTTAGGGCTAGCGGGGGGGCCCGGCACAGATACGCAGTATTTT. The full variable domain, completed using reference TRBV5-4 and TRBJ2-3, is ETGVTQSPTHLIKTRGQQVTLRCSSQSGHNTVSWYQQALGQGPQFIFQYYREEENGRGNFPPRFSGLQFPNYSSELNVNALELDDSALYLCASQLGLAGGPGTDTQYFGPGTRLTVL.

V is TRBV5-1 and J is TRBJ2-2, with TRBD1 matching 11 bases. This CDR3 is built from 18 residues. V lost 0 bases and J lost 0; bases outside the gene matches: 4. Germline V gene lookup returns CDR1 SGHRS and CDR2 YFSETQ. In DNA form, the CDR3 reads TGCGCCAGCAGCTTGGACGGACAGGGGGCCGCGAACACCGGGGAGCTGTTTTTT. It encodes CASSLDGQGAANTGELFF.

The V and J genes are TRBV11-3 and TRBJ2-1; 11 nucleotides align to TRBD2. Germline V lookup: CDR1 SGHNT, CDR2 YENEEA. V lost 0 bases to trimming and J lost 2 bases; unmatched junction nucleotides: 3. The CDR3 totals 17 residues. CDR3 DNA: TGTGCCAGCAGCTTAGATCTAGCGGGAGGCCCCTACAATGAGCAGTTCTTC. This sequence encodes CASSLDLAGGPYNEQFF.

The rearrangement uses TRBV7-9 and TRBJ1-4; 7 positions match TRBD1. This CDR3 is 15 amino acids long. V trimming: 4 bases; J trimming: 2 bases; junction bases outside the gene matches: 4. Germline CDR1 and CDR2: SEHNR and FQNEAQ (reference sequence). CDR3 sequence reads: CASSSQTGTNEKLFF. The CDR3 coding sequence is TGTGCCAGCAGCTCCCAGACAGGGACTAATGAAAAACTGTTTTTT.

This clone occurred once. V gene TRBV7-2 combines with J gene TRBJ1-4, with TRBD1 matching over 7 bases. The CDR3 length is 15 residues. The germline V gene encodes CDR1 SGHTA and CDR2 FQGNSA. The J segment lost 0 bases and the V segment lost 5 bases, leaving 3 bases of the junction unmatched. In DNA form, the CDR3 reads TGTGCCAGCAGCCCGGACAGGTCAACTAATGAAAAACTGTTTTTT. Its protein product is CASSPDRSTNEKLFF.

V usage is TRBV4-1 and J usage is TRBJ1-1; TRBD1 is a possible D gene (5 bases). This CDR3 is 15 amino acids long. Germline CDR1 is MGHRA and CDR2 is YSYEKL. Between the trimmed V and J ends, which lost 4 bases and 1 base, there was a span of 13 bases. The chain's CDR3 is CASSPPGHSNTEAFF. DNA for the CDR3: TGCGCCAGCAGCCCCCCCGGACACTCGAACACTGAAGCTTTCTTT.

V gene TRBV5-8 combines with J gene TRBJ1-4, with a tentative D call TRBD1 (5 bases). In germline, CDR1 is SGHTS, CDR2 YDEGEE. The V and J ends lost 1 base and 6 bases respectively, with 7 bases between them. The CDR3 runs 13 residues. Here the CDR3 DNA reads TGTGCCAGCAGCTTGCGGGGCGATGAAAAACTGTTTTTT. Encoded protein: CASSLRGDEKLFF.

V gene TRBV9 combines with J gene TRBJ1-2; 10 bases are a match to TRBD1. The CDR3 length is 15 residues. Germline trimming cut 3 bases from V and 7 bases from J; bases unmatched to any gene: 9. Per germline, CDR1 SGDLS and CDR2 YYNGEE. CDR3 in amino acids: CASSGQGALSSGYTF. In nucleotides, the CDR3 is TGTGCCAGCAGCGGACAGGGGGCGCTATCTAGTGGCTACACCTTC.

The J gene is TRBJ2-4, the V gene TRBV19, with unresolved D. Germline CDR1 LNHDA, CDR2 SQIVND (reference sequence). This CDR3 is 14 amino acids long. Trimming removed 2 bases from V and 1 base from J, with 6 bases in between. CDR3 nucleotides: TGTGCCAGTAGTATATCTAGTGCCAAAAACATTCAGTACTTC. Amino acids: CASSISSAKNIQYF.

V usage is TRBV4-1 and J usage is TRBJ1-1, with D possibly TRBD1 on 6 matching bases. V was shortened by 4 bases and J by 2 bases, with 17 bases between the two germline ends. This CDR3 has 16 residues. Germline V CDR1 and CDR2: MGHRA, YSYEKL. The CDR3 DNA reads TGCGCCAGCAGCCCAAGAGTGTCAGGGGTAAACACTGAAGCTTTCTTT. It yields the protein CASSPRVSGVNTEAFF.

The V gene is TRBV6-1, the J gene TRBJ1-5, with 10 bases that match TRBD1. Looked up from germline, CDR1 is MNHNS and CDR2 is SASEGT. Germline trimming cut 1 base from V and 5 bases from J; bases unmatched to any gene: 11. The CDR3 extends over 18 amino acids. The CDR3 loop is CASSEVNLLGQGDQPQHF. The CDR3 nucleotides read TGTGCCAGCAGTGAAGTCAATCTTCTAGGACAGGGGGATCAGCCCCAGCATTTT.

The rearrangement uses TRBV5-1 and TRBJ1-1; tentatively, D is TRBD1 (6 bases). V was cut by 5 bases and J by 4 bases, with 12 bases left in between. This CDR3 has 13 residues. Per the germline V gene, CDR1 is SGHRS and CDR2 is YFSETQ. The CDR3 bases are TGCGCCAGCAGTTTACAGGGTACCACTGAAGCTTTCTTT. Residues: CASSLQGTTEAFF.

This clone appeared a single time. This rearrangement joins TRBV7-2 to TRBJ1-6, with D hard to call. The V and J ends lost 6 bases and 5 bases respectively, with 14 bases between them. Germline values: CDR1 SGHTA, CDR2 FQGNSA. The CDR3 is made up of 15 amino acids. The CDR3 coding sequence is TGTGCCAGCAGTGCGGACGGAATTGATAATTCACCCCTCCACTTT. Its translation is CASSADGIDNSPLHF.